The 14 T cell receptor beta chains below all came from one sample that was sequenced in a study of blood T cell repertoires in COVID-19. Profiled with immunoSEQ multiplex PCR; TCRdb holds only in-frame clones, not every one. The table records nearly 250,000 clones, about 83% of them present only once. Sequenced: peripheral blood. All receptors derive from a woman of 80 years or more with COVID-19, enrolled during active disease.

V gene TRBV25-1 combines with J gene TRBJ1-1; unclear D gene. V was trimmed by 5 bases and J by 8 bases, leaving 12 bases between them. Germline CDR1 reads MGHDK; CDR2 reads SYGVNS. The CDR3 has 12 residues. The CDR3 DNA sequence: TGTGCCAGCAGTCATTCTGGAGGGGAAGCTTTCTTT. Protein sequence: CASSHSGGEAFF.

V usage is TRBV18 and J usage is TRBJ1-1; D gene unclear. CDR1 is KGHSH, CDR2 LQKENI, per germline. This CDR3 has 17 amino acids. V lost 0 bases and J 0 bases, leaving 14 bases between the germline ends. CDR3 loop: CASSPPGSGNLNTEAFF. The CDR3, as DNA: TGTGCCAGCTCACCACCCGGGTCGGGAAATCTGAACACTGAAGCTTTCTTT.

This chain connects TRBV11-2 to TRBJ1-1; D perhaps matches TRBD1 (6 bases). The CDR3 runs to 14 residues. Trimming shortened V by 3 bases and J by 5 bases, and 13 bases separated the two germline ends. Germline CDR1 and CDR2: SGHAT and FQNNGV. The CDR3 DNA reads TGTGCCAGCAGCTTGGTGGGGGCGCGGACTGAAGCTTTCTTT. Its protein product is CASSLVGARTEAFF.

This clone was detected only once. This rearrangement joins TRBV6-5 to TRBJ1-5, with 10 bases aligning to TRBD1. The CDR3 has 15 residues. V trimming: 5 bases; J trimming: 7 bases; junction bases outside the gene matches: 8. From germline, CDR1 is MNHEY and CDR2 SVGAGI. CDR3 bases: TGTGCCAGCAGTAGAAATCCGGGACAGGGGCAGCCCCAGCATTTT. Protein sequence: CASSRNPGQGQPQHF.

The chain recombines TRBV7-2 with TRBJ2-2; 10 bases match TRBD1. From germline, CDR1 is SGHTA and CDR2 FQGNSA. The CDR3 consists of 15 residues. V lost 5 bases to trimming and J lost 5 bases; unmatched junction nucleotides: 5. The CDR3 nucleotides are TGTGCCAGCAGCGCGGGACAGGGGAGGACCGGGGAGCTGTTTTTT. This sequence encodes CASSAGQGRTGELFF.

The chain links TRBV5-1 to TRBJ1-1, with TRBD1 as a possible D gene (6 bases). Germline values: CDR1 SGHRS, CDR2 YFSETQ. The CDR3 runs 14 residues. Between the trimmed V and J ends, which lost 7 bases and 6 bases, there was a span of 19 bases. For the CDR3, the DNA is TGCGCCAGCCACAGCGAGGGGGGGTCTGCTGAAGCTTTCTTT. This gives the protein CASHSEGGSAEAFF. Full variable domain (outside the CDR3, taken from reference TRBV5-1 and TRBJ1-1): KAGVTQTPRYLIKTRGQQVTLSCSPISGHRSVSWYQQTPGQGLQFLFEYFSETQRNKGNFPGRFSGRQFSNSRSEMNVSTLELGDSALYLCASHSEGGSAEAFFGQGTRLTVV.

This clone appeared a single time. Here the CDR3 reads CSVEGTSGGDSYNEQFF. The CDR3 DNA reads as TGCAGCGTTGAAGGGACTAGCGGGGGGGACTCCTACAATGAGCAGTTCTTC. V is TRBV29-1 and J is TRBJ2-1, with 15 bases matching TRBD2. CDR3 length: 17 amino acids. Germline V gene lookup returns CDR1 SQVTM and CDR2 ANQGSEA. V was pared by 1 base and J by 0 bases, with 1 base of the junction left unmatched.

DNA of the CDR3: TGTGCCACGGAGGGGACGGCCCTAGCTAACTATGGCTACACCTTC. Its translation is CATEGTALANYGYTF. This rearrangement joins TRBV7-9 to TRBJ1-2, with D possibly matching TRBD1 (5 bases). This CDR3 has 15 residues. The germline V gene encodes CDR1 SEHNR and CDR2 FQNEAQ (reference sequence). V was shortened by 10 bases and J by 0 bases, with 18 bases between the two germline ends.

The chain couples TRBV30 to TRBJ1-6; no firm D call. V was cut by 1 base and J by 13 bases, with 8 bases left in between. Germline V gene lookup returns CDR1 GTSNPN and CDR2 SVGIG (reference sequence). The CDR3 is 11 amino acids. The CDR3 nucleotides are TGTGCCTGGAGTGGTGGTGGCCCCCTCCACTTT. Protein sequence: CAWSGGGPLHF.

In this sample, this clone turned up once. DNA for the CDR3: TGTGCCAGCAGCGCACAGGGGGCGTTAGGAAACACCATATATTTT. It translates to CASSAQGALGNTIYF. The chain joins TRBV9 to TRBJ1-3, with 9 positions matching TRBD1. The germline V gene encodes CDR1 SGDLS and CDR2 YYNGEE. This CDR3 comprises 15 residues. The V gene end was trimmed by 3 bases and the J gene end by 4 bases; junction bases not matched to a gene: 5.

Comments on this clone: A junction end diverges from the germline sequence, so it may reflect a read error. The gene calls are TRBV19 and TRBJ2-2; the D gene is possibly TRBD1 (5 bases). CDR1 is LNHDA, CDR2 SQIVND, per germline (reference sequence). This CDR3 region has 16 residues. The chain's CDR3 is CASRIGGRARDGELFF. Here the CDR3 DNA reads TGTGCCAGTAGAATAGGCGGCAGGGCACGTGACGGGGAGCTGTTTTTT. Full variable domain (remainder filled in from reference TRBV19 and TRBJ2-2): DGGITQSPKYLFRKEGQNVTLSCEQNLNHDAMYWYRQDPGQGLRLIYYSQIVNDFQKGDIAEGYSVSREKKESFPLTVTSAQKNPTAFYLCASRIGGRARDGELFFGEGSRLTVL.

The sample holds a few counts of this clone. The CDR3 protein is CAGKGGPAMNTEAFF. The CDR3 nucleotides read TGTGCCGGTAAAGGGGGACCGGCCATGAACACTGAAGCTTTCTTT. The rearrangement uses TRBV7-9 and TRBJ1-1, with a possible D match to TRBD1 (6 bases). Germline V lookup: CDR1 SEHNR, CDR2 FQNEAQ (reference sequence). This CDR3 spans 15 amino acids. Trimming removed 11 bases from V and 0 bases from J, with 19 bases in between.

The chain links TRBV7-9 to TRBJ2-7; 8 nucleotides align to TRBD1. CDR3 length equals 16 residues. Germline V CDR1 and CDR2: SEHNR, FQNEAQ (reference sequence). With 6 bases clipped from V and 2 bases from J, the junction kept 12 bases outside the gene matches. The CDR3 region is CASSQRDRLGAYEQYV. The CDR3 nucleotides are TGTGCCAGCAGTCAAAGGGACAGGCTCGGCGCCTACGAGCAGTACGTC.

For this clone: Other nucleotide sequences from this sample produce the same CDR3. This rearrangement joins TRBV7-9 to TRBJ1-1; D is unresolved. The CDR3 loop spans 13 amino acids. Germline V lookup: CDR1 SEHNR, CDR2 FQNEAQ (reference sequence). Trimming removed 5 bases from V and 3 bases from J, with 10 bases in between. The CDR3 sequence: CASSPTGDTEAFF. CDR3 nucleotides: TGTGCCAGCAGCCCCACCGGTGACACTGAAGCTTTCTTT.